What follows describes a single T cell receptor (beta chain). An assay was performed, and its level was deep. TCRdb's table, derived via immunoSEQ multiplex PCR, lists solely in-frame clones and lacks some. The sample gives around 1.5 million clones, 95% to 99% of which show up once; approximately 0.44% is in the top ten. The data originate from a study of shared clonotypes between healthy human individuals. Trimming cost V 4 bases and J 4 bases; bases outside gene matches: 9. The CDR3 loop spans 16 amino acids. Looked up from germline, CDR1 is SGHNT and CDR2 is YYREEE (reference sequence). Sequenced: naive CD4+ T cells sorted from blood. The subset is: CD45RA+ positively selected. The rearrangement links TRBV5-4 to TRBJ2-1, with 9 bases that match TRBD1. The sequence was obtained from a man aged 30-40 years in good health. Written as DNA, the CDR3 is TGTGCCAGCAGCCATAGCCCGGGACAGGGTTACAATGAGCAGTTCTTC. Residues: CASSHSPGQGYNEQFF.